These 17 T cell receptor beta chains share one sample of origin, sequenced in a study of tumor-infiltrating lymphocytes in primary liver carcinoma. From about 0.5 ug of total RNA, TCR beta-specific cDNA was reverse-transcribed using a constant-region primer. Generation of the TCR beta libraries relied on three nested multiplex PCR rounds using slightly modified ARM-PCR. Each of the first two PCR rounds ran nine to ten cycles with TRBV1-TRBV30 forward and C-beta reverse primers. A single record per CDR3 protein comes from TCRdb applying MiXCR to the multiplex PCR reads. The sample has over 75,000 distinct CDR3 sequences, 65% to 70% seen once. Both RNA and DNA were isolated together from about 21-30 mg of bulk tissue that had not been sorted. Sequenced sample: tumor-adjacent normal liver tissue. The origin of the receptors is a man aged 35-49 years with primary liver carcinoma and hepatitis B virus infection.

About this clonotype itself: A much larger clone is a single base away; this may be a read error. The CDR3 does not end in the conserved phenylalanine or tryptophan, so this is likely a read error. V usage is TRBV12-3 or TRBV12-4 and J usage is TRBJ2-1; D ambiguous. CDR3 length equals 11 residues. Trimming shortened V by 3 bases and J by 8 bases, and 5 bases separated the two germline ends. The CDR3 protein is CASSLSYEQFL. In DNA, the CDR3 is TGTGCCAGCAGTTTGTCCTATGAGCAGTTCTTG.

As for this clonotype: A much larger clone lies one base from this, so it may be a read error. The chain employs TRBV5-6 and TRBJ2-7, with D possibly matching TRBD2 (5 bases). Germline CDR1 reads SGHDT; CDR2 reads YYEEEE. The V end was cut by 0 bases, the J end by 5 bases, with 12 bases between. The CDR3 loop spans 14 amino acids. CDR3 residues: CASSLGVAYNEQYF. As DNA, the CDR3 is TGTGCCAGCAGCTTGGGAGTAGCGTACAACGAGCAGTACTTC.

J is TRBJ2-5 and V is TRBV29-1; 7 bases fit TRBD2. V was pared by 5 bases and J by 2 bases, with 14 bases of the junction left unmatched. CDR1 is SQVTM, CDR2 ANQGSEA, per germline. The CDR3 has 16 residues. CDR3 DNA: TGCAGCGTTCCGGATACTAACGGGAGGAGTCAAGAGACCCAGTACTTC. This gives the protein CSVPDTNGRSQETQYF.

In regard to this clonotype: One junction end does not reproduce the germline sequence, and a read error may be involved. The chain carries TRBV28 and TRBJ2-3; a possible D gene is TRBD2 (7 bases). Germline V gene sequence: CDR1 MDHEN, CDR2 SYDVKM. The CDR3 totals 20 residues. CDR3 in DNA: TGTGCCAGCAGTTACAGGGACATCAAAAAGGGATTAACGGGAGGTCTTACGCGGTATTTT. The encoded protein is CASSYRDIKKGLTGGLTRYF.

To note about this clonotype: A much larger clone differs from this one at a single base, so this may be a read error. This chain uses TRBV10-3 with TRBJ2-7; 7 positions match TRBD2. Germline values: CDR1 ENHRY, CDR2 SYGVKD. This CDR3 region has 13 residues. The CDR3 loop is CAMSEDTGGEQYF. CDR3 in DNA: TGTGCCATGAGTGAGGACACGGGGGGCGAGCAGTACTTC.

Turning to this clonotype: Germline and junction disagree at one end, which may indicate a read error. CDR3 region: CASNYSIFTVFRELFF. For the CDR3, the DNA is TGTGCCAGCAATTACTCGATATTTACAGTTTTTCGGGAGCTGTTTTTT. The chain links TRBV6-5 to TRBJ2-2; D unresolved. In germline, CDR1 is MNHEY, CDR2 SVGAGI. CDR3 size: 16 residues.

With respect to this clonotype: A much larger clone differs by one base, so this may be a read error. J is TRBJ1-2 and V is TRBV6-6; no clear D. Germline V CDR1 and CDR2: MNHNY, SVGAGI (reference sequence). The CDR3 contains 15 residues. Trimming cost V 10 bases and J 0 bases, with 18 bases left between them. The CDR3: CANTPGGPTNYGYTF. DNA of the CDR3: TGTGCCAACACCCCGGGAGGCCCCACTAACTATGGCTACACCTTC.

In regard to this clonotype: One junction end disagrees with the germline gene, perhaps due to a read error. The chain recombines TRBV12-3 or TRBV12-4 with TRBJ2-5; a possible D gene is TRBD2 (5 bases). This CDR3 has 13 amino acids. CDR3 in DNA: TGTGCCAGCAGTTTGCTAGAGGGAGAGACCCAGTATTTC. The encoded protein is CASSLLEGETQYF.

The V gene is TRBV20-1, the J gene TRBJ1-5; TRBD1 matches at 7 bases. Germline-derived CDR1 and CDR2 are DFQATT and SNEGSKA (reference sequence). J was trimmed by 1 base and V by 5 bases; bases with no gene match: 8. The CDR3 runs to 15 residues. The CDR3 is CSAYREGGSNQPQHF. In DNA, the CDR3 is TGCAGTGCTTACCGGGAAGGGGGCAGCAATCAGCCCCAGCATTTT.

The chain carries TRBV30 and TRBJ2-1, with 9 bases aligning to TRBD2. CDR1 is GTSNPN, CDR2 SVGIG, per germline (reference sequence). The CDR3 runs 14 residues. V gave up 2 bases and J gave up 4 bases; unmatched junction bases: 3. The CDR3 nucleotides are TGTGCCTGGAGTTTAGCGGGGGAATACAATGAGCAGTTCTTC. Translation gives CAWSLAGEYNEQFF.

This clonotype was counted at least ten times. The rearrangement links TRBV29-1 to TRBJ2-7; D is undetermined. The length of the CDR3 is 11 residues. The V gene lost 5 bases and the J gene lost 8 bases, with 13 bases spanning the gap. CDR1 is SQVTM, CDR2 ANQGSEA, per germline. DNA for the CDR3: TGCAGCGTTATAACCGAGATAAAGCAGTACTTC. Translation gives CSVITEIKQYF.

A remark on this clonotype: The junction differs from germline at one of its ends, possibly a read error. The CDR3 DNA is TGTACCAGCAGCTTAGTTTGCGGGACCGGGGAGCTGTTTTTT. Translating gives CTSSLVCGTGELFF. This chain joins TRBV11-2 and TRBJ2-2, with D maybe TRBD2 (5 bases). The CDR3 is made up of 14 amino acids. CDR1 is SGHAT, CDR2 FQNNGV, per germline.

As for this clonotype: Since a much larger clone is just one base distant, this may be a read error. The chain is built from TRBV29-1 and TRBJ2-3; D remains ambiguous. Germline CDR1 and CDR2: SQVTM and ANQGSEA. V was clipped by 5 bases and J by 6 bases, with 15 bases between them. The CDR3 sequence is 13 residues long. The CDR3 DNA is TGCAGCGTTCCTCTGGGCCAAGGGGATACGCAGTATTTT. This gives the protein CSVPLGQGDTQYF.

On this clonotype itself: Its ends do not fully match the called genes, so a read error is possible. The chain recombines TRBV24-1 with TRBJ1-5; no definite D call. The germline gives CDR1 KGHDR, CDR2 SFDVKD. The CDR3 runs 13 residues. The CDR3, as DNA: TGTGCCGCCAGTGATCAGAGCAATCAGCCCCAGCATTTT. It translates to CAASDQSNQPQHF.

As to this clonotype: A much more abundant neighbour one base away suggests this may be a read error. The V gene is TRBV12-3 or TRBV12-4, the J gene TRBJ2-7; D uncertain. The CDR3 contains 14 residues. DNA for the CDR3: TGTGCCACCAGTTTCGATCGGAGTGGCAACGAGCAGTACTTC. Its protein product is CATSFDRSGNEQYF.

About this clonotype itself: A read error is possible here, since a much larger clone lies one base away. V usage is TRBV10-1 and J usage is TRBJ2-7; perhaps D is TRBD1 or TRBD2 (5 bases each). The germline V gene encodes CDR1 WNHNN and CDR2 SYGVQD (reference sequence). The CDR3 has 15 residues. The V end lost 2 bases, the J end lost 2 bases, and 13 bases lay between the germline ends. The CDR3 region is CASSETRDVAYEQYF. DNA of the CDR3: TGCGCCAGCAGTGAGACCCGGGACGTCGCCTACGAGCAGTACTTC.

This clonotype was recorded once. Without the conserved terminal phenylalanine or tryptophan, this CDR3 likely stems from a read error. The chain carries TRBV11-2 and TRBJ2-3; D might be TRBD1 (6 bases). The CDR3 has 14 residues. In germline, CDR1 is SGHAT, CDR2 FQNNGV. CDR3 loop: CACSFTGNTDTQYL. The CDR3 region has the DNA TGTGCCTGCAGCTTTACAGGGAACACAGATACGCAGTATTTG.